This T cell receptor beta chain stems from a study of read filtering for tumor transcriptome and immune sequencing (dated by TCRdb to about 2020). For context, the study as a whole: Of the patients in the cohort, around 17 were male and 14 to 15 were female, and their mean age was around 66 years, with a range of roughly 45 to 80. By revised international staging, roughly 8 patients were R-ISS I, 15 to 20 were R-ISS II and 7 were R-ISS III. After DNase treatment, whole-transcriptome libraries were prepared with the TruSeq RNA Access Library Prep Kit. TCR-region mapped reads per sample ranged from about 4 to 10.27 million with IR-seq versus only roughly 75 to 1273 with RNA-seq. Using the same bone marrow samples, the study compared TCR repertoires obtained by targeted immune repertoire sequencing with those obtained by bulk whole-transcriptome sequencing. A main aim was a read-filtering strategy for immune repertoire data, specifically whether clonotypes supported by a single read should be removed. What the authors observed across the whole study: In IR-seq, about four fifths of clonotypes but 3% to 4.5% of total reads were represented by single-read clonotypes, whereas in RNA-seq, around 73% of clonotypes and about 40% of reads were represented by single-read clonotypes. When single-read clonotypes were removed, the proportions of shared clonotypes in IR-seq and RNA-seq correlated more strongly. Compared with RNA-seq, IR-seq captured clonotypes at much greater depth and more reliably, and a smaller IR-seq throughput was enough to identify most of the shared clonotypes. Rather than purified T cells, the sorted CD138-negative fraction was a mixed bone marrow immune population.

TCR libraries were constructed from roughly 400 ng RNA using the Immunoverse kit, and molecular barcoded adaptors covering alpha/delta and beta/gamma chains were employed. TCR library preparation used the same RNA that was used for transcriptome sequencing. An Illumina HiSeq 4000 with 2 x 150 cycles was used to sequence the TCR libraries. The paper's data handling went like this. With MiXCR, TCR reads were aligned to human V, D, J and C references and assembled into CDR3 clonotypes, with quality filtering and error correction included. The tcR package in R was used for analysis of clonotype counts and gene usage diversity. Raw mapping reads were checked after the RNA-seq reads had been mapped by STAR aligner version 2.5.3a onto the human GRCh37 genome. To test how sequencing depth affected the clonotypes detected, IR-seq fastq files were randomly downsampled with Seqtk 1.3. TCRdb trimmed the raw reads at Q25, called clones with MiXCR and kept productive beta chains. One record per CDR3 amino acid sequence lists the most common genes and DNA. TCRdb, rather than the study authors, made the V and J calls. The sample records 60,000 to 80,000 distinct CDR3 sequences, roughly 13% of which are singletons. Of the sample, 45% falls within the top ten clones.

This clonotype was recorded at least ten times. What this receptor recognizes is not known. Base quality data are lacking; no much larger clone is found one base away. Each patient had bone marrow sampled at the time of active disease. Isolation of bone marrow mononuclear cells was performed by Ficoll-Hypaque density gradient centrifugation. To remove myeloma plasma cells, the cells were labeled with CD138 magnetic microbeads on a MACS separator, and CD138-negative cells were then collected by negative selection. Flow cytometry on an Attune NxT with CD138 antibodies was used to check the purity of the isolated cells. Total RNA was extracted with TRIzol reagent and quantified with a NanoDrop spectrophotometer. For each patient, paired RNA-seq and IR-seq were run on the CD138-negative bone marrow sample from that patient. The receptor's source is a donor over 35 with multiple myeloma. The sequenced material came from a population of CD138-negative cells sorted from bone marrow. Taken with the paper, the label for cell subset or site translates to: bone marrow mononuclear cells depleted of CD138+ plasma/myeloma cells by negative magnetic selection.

The DNA is TGTGCCAGCAGTTATACTAGGGGTGAGACCCAGTACTTC. Translation gives CASSYTRGETQYF. The V gene is TRBV6-5 and the J gene is TRBJ2-5; the D gene may be TRBD1 or TRBD2, since each aligns over 5 bases. V is pared back by 3 bases and J by 5 bases, with 10 bases lying between the germline termini. The CDR3 runs 13 amino acids, cysteine and phenylalanine included. Left in the record is the CDR3 DNA by itself, 39 bases read in frame from the first base. The germline V gene supplies CDR1 MNHEY and CDR2 SVGAGI.